This T cell receptor (beta chain) is drawn from a study of cytomegalovirus exposure and HLA in healthy donors. The study ran its PCR with 60 Vbeta and 13 Jbeta primers. This table comes from immunoSEQ multiplex PCR, and its TCRdb copy is limited to in-frame clones, with some not included. The table records 160,000 or so clones, about 75% of them present only once. J gave up 6 bases and V 2 bases, and 13 bases lay outside the gene matches. The CDR3 length is 18 residues. CDR1 and CDR2 from the germline V gene are ENHRY and SYGVKD. The chain has TRBV10-3 and TRBJ2-2; 9 positions agree with TRBD1. Sequences were obtained from PBMCs. This clonotype originated in a man between 18 and 35 years old in good health and CMV-seropositive. CDR3 amino acids: CAISEIKRGTGLAGELFF. The CDR3 DNA reads as TGTGCCATCAGTGAGATTAAGAGGGGGACAGGGTTGGCCGGGGAGCTGTTTTTT.